The table lists the clone carrying this T cell receptor beta chain with many counts. These data come from a study of blood T cells in healthy people across ages. Primers used in a second PCR of roughly 7 to 12 cycles were a sample-barcoded 5' primer and a J-beta primer mix. TCRdb recomputed calls from the 5' RACE reads with MiXCR, one row per CDR3 protein. The table includes about 930,000 distinct CDR3 sequences, just under 30% detected once. Trimming stripped 7 bases from V and 5 bases from J, with 18 bases between. The CDR3 is 14 amino acids. Germline CDR1 is SGHVS and CDR2 is FQNEAQ. These data were likewise used in another study, on T cells of mothers and their children. That report adds: Addition of sample barcodes and 2-4 random nucleotides occurred through the M1S primer of the second PCR.

What was sequenced was blood. The sequence came from a woman in her thirties or forties in good health. V and J are TRBV7-8 and TRBJ2-7; D not resolved. Here the CDR3 DNA reads TGTGCCAGCACCCCCAGGCAGGCTTTCAACGAGCAGTACTTC. This sequence encodes CASTPRQAFNEQYF.